Following are 29 T cell receptor beta chains from one sample sequenced in a study of tissue T cells after allogeneic stem cell transplantation. Time point in this sample: mouse harvest day 14 after allogeneic transplant. Tail vein injection delivered 10^7 T-cell-depleted bone marrow cells and 10^6 splenic CD5+ T cells. Clones were sequenced by immunoSEQ multiplex PCR, and TCRdb holds only the in-frame ones, with some missing. The sample consists of about 880 clones, roughly 53% of them appearing once. The sample comprised liver tissue. The receptor set was obtained from a female BALB/c mouse given C57BL/6 T cells with graft-versus-host disease after an allogeneic hematopoietic cell transplant.

On this clone: Gene names are mouse gene names. The read finishes 1 residue shy of the CDR3 end, and the germline J gene is used to complete it. This sequence joins TRBV5 and TRBJ1-3; no definite D call. Trimming shortened V by 0 bases and J by 2 bases, and 5 bases separated the two germline ends. Germline CDR1 and CDR2: LGHNA and YNLKQL (reference sequence). The CDR3 runs to 14 residues. Partial CDR3 DNA: TGTGCCAGCAGCCAAGAAGGGACTGGAAATACGCTCTAT. Protein sequence: CASSQEGTGNTLY. The whole CDR3 protein is CASSQEGTGNTLYF.

Notes on this clone: Gene names denote mouse genes. The read gets to within 1 residue of the CDR3 end, and the germline J gene fills in the rest. The chain links TRBV12-1 to TRBJ2-7; D perhaps matches TRBD2 (6 bases). From germline, CDR1 is SGHSN and CDR2 HYEKVE. Trimming cost V 2 bases and J 0 bases, with 10 bases left between them. CDR3 size: 14 residues. The CDR3 DNA, read in part, is TGTGCCAGCTCTCCGGGGGGAAGCTCCTATGAACAGTAC. Amino acid sequence: CASSPGGSSYEQY. The CDR3 in its entirety is CASSPGGSSYEQYF. Full variable domain (rest looked up from reference TRBV12-1 and TRBJ2-7): DSGVVQSPRHIIKEKGGRSVLTCIPISGHSNVVWYQQTLGKELKFLIQHYEKVERDKGFLPSRFSVQQFDDYHSEMNMSALELEDSAMYFCASSPGGSSYEQYFGPGTRLTVL.

To note about this clone: Gene names are the mouse ones. The read ends 1 residue before the CDR3 terminus; that terminus is restored from the germline J gene. The J gene is TRBJ2-1, the V gene TRBV3; 8 nucleotides match TRBD1. Germline loops: CDR1 SNHLY, CDR2 FYNGKV (reference sequence). The CDR3 spans 13 residues. The V segment lost 5 bases and the J segment 5 bases; nucleotides outside the gene matches: 2. CDR3 DNA, as far as it was read: TGTGCCAGCAGCCGACAGGGGAATGCTGAGCAGTTC. Translating it yields CASSRQGNAEQF. The whole CDR3 sequence is CASSRQGNAEQFF. The whole variable domain, remainder taken from reference TRBV3 and TRBJ2-1, is GPKVLQIPSHQIIDMGQMVTLNCDPVSNHLYFYWYKQILGQQMEFLVNFYNGKVMEKSKLFKDQFSVERPDGSYFTLKIQPTALEDSAVYFCASSRQGNAEQFFGPGTRLTVL.

As for this clone: Genes and germline come from the mouse. Read data end 1 residue before the CDR3 end; the end is taken from the germline J gene. The V and J genes are TRBV16 and TRBJ1-1; 10 positions match TRBD1. Looked up from germline, CDR1 is SGHSA and CDR2 is FRNQAP. V was clipped by 5 bases and J by 1 base; unmatched bases: 4. The CDR3 runs to 15 residues. The DNA read from the CDR3 is TGTGCAAGCAGCCGACAGGGGGCGGGAAACACAGAAGTCTTC. Protein: CASSRQGAGNTEVF. Given in full, the CDR3 is CASSRQGAGNTEVFF.

As to this clone: Genes and germline are mouse. Read coverage stops 1 residue before the CDR3 terminus; the germline J gene supplies the remainder. The chain is built from TRBV4 and TRBJ1-3; a possible D gene is TRBD1 (5 bases). The CDR3 contains 14 residues. The V end lost 5 bases, the J end lost 0 bases, and 8 bases lay between the germline ends. Germline V lookup: CDR1 LGHDT, CDR2 YNNKQL (reference sequence). The CDR3: CASSPDSSGNTLYF. The covered CDR3 bases are TGTGCCAGCAGCCCTGACAGTTCTGGAAATACGCTCTAT. Using reference TRBV4 and TRBJ1-3 for the parts outside the CDR3, the full variable domain is ETAVFQTPNYHVTQVGNEVSFNCKQTLGHDTMYWYKQDSKKLLKIMFSYNNKQLIVNETVPRRFSPQSSDKAHLNLRIKSVEPEDSAVYLCASSPDSSGNTLYFGEGSRLIVV.

In regard to this clone: Germline and genes: mouse. The read comes to an end 1 residue before the CDR3 does, leaving the germline J gene to fill in the end. The V call is TRBV12-1, the J call TRBJ2-4; TRBD2 agrees at 8 bases. The germline gives CDR1 SGHSN, CDR2 HYEKVE. Unmatched junction bases numbered 0, after V lost 0 bases and J lost 5 bases. This CDR3 is built from 13 residues. CDR3 bases read: TGTGCCAGCTCTCTCGGGACTGGAAACACCTTGTAC. Amino acid sequence: CASSLGTGNTLY. The complete CDR3 protein is CASSLGTGNTLYF.

This clone is a singleton in its sample. The gene names here belong to mouse. The CDR3 is cut off 1 residue early in the read; its end comes from the germline J gene. V gene TRBV26 combines with J gene TRBJ2-2, with TRBD1 matching over 8 bases. This CDR3 has 15 residues. V was clipped by 6 bases and J by 0 bases; unmatched bases: 3. Germline assignment: CDR1 KGHPV and CDR2 FQNQEV (reference sequence). CDR3 bases read: TGTGCCAGCAGGACAGGGGCCGCAAACACCGGGCAGCTCTAC. It is translated as CASRTGAANTGQLY. The full CDR3 protein reads CASRTGAANTGQLYF.

As for this clone: Genes and germline are mouse. The CDR3 end falls 1 residue outside the read, so it is completed with the germline J gene. The chain joins TRBV3 to TRBJ2-7; D is uncertain. Trimming shortened V by 1 base and J by 4 bases, and 5 bases separated the two germline ends. Germline-derived CDR1 and CDR2 are SNHLY and FYNGKV (reference sequence). The CDR3 is made up of 12 amino acids. The covered CDR3 bases are TGTGCCAGCAGCTTAGAACTGTATGAACAGTAC. Its translation is CASSLELYEQY. The whole CDR3 sequence is CASSLELYEQYF.

A note on this clone: These gene names are mouse names. The read is 1 residue too short to cover the CDR3 end, so that end is filled in from the germline J gene. The gene calls are TRBV26 and TRBJ2-5; 10 bases fit TRBD1. CDR3 size: 14 residues. CDR1 and CDR2 from the germline V gene are KGHPV and FQNQEV (reference sequence). V shed 6 bases and J 4 bases; nucleotides not matched to a gene: 4. CDR3 DNA (partial): TGTGCCAGCAGCCTCGGGACAGGGGAAGACACCCAGTAC. Translated, it gives CASSLGTGEDTQY. The CDR3 reads in full as CASSLGTGEDTQYF. The whole variable domain, remainder taken from reference TRBV26 and TRBJ2-5, is NSKVIQTPRYLVKGQGQKAKMRCIPEKGHPVVFWYQQNKNNEFKFLINFQNQEVLQQIDMTEKRFSAECPSNSPCSLEIQSSEAGDSALYLCASSLGTGEDTQYFGPGTRLLVL.

Comments on this clone: Gene names and germline match the mouse. The read gets to within 1 residue of the CDR3 end, and the germline J gene fills in the rest. The V gene is TRBV19, the J gene TRBJ1-1, with 9 bases fitting TRBD1. Unmatched junction bases numbered 0, after V lost 2 bases and J lost 1 base. The CDR3 has 14 residues. Germline lookup yields CDR1 FNHDT and CDR2 SITEND (reference sequence). CDR3 bases read: TGTGCCAGCAGTATGGGACAGGGAAACACAGAAGTCTTC. This translates into CASSMGQGNTEVF. The CDR3 in its entirety is CASSMGQGNTEVFF.

This clone turned up a few times. Gene names refer to mouse genes. The missing CDR3 end, 1 residue past where the read stops, is filled in from the germline J gene. The chain recombines TRBV5 with TRBJ2-3, with 10 positions matching TRBD1. CDR1 is LGHNA and CDR2 is YNLKQL in the germline V gene (reference sequence). The CDR3 sequence is 15 residues long. Trimming at V came to 1 base and at J to 4 bases, leaving 2 bases not matched to a gene. The CDR3 region is CASSQAGQGTETLYF. The sequenced part of the CDR3 DNA is TGTGCCAGCAGCCAAGCGGGACAGGGGACAGAAACGCTGTAT.

Regarding this clone: The gene names given are mouse names. The read is 1 residue too short to cover the CDR3 end, so that end is filled in from the germline J gene. V gene TRBV16 combines with J gene TRBJ1-1; D uncertain. V was clipped by 1 base and J by 6 bases, with 12 bases between them. The CDR3 covers 14 residues. CDR1 SGHSA and CDR2 FRNQAP come from the germline V gene. The DNA read from the CDR3 is TGTGCAAGCAGCTTAGCGCCCCCGGGCGCAGAAGTCTTC. Its protein is CASSLAPPGAEVF. The CDR3 reads in full as CASSLAPPGAEVFF.

This clone appeared a few times. Gene names are mouse gene names. The read is 1 residue too short to cover the CDR3 end, so that end is filled in from the germline J gene. J is TRBJ2-7 and V is TRBV13-3, with D maybe TRBD1 (5 bases). Per germline, CDR1 NNHDY and CDR2 SYVADS. The V gene lost 3 bases and the J gene lost 6 bases, with 7 bases spanning the gap. This CDR3 is built from 11 residues. The part of the CDR3 DNA that was read is TGTGCCAGCAGTGGCAGGGCTGAACAGTAC. Protein: CASSGRAEQY. The complete CDR3 sequence is CASSGRAEQYF.

On this clone itself: Each gene name is a mouse one. The missing CDR3 end, 1 residue past where the read stops, is filled in from the germline J gene. The chain uses TRBV13-1 and TRBJ2-5; D perhaps matches TRBD2 (5 bases). The CDR3 extends over 13 amino acids. The ends were cut back, 1 base at V and 3 bases at J, with 6 bases in the middle. Germline CDR1 is NSHNY and CDR2 is SYGAGN. The covered CDR3 bases are TGTGCCAGCAGTGATCCTGGGCAAGACACCCAGTAC. This codes for CASSDPGQDTQY. The full CDR3 protein reads CASSDPGQDTQYF.

This clone has a handful of counts. The gene symbols are mouse symbols. This chain's CDR3 is CASSRQISNERLFF. The CDR3 DNA, read in part, is TGTGCCAGCAGTCGACAGATTTCCAACGAAAGATTATTT. The J gene is TRBJ1-4, the V gene TRBV26; possibly TRBD1 for D (5 bases). The read stops 1 residue short of the end of the CDR3; the missing end is completed from the germline J gene. The V gene lost 4 bases and the J gene lost 0 bases, with 6 bases spanning the gap. Germline V lookup: CDR1 KGHPV, CDR2 FQNQEV (reference sequence). The CDR3 consists of 14 residues.

With regard to this clone: The germline and genes are mouse ones. Read coverage stops 1 residue before the CDR3 terminus; the germline J gene supplies the remainder. The gene calls are TRBV26 and TRBJ2-4; 8 positions match TRBD1. With V trimmed by 4 bases and J by 4 bases, 4 bases remained unmatched. The germline CDR1 and CDR2 sequences are KGHPV and FQNQEV (reference sequence). The CDR3 runs 14 residues. CDR3 residues: CASSPDRGENTLYF. The sequenced part of the CDR3 DNA is TGTGCCAGCAGTCCCGACAGGGGAGAAAACACCTTGTAC.

Notes on this clone: Gene and germline names: mouse. The CDR3 is cut off 1 residue early in the read; its end comes from the germline J gene. This chain joins TRBV12-2 and TRBJ2-7, with TRBD2 identical over 8 bases. Trimming at V came to 2 bases and at J to 1 base, leaving 3 bases not matched to a gene. Looked up from germline, CDR1 is SGHLS and CDR2 is HYDKME. The length of the CDR3 is 14 residues. The CDR3 spells CASSPYWGSYEQYF. Incomplete CDR3 DNA: TGTGCCAGCTCTCCGTACTGGGGGTCCTATGAACAGTAC.

This clone has a handful of counts. Germline and genes here are mouse. Read sequence stops 1 residue before the CDR3 end, and the germline J gene provides the missing end. The chain combines TRBV16 with TRBJ1-2; D gene uncertain. V was clipped by 3 bases and J by 0 bases, with 5 bases between them. In germline, CDR1 is SGHSA, CDR2 FRNQAP. CDR3 size: 13 residues. The CDR3: CASSFGTNSDYTF. CDR3 DNA (partial): TGTGCAAGCAGCTTCGGAACAAACTCCGACTACACC.

With regard to this clone: Gene names denote mouse genes. The sequence runs out 1 residue before the end of the CDR3; the remainder is reconstructed from the germline J gene. The chain links TRBV3 to TRBJ1-2; a possible D gene is TRBD1 (6 bases). Germline CDR1 is SNHLY and CDR2 is FYNGKV (reference sequence). The CDR3 consists of 15 residues. Trimming left V 0 bases short and J 0 bases short, with 8 bases between. The CDR3 reads CASSLAHRANSDYTF. CDR3 DNA, as far as it was read: TGTGCCAGCAGCTTAGCGCACAGGGCAAACTCCGACTACACC.

This clone showed up just once. Gene names and germline refer to mouse. CDR3 bases read: TGTGCCAGCACTAAGGACAGGGTCTATGCTGAGCAGTTC. This encodes CASTKDRVYAEQF. From start to end, the CDR3 is CASTKDRVYAEQFF. This sequence joins TRBV26 and TRBJ2-1, with 8 bases matching TRBD1. Read sequence stops 1 residue before the CDR3 end, and the germline J gene provides the missing end. This CDR3 comprises 14 residues. Germline lookup yields CDR1 KGHPV and CDR2 FQNQEV (reference sequence). V lost 7 bases, J lost 3 bases, and 5 bases stayed unmatched.

As for this clone: Genes and germline are mouse. The read ends 1 residue before the CDR3 terminus; that terminus is restored from the germline J gene. The chain couples TRBV1 to TRBJ1-1; no clear D. Germline CDR1 NSQYPW, CDR2 LRSPGD (reference sequence). The CDR3 sequence is 14 residues long. The germline V and J ends were trimmed by 2 bases and 0 bases, with 7 bases remaining between them. CDR3 loop: CTCSARQTNTEVFF. The sequenced CDR3 bases are TGCACCTGCAGTGCAAGGCAGACAAACACAGAAGTCTTC.

Concerning this clone itself: The genes and germline here are from mouse. Read sequence stops 1 residue before the CDR3 end, and the germline J gene provides the missing end. The genes are TRBV26 and TRBJ1-1; D is unresolved. Germline V gene data show CDR1 as KGHPV and CDR2 as FQNQEV (reference sequence). V lost 2 bases and J 0 bases, leaving 4 bases between the germline ends. The CDR3 has 13 residues. The part of the CDR3 DNA that was read is TGTGCCAGCAGTCTGACAGCAAACACAGAAGTCTTC. It yields the protein CASSLTANTEVF. The whole CDR3 protein reads CASSLTANTEVFF.

A remark on this clone: The genes and germline here are from mouse. The observed sequence ends 1 residue before the CDR3 terminus, with the missing tail filled in from the germline J gene. The gene calls are TRBV3 and TRBJ2-5, with TRBD1 matching over 9 bases. Germline V gives CDR1 SNHLY, CDR2 FYNGKV (reference sequence). The CDR3 has 13 residues. The V and J ends lost 4 bases and 7 bases, in that order; junction bases with no gene match: 3. The sequenced part of the CDR3 DNA is TGTGCCAGCAGCTCGGGACAGGGATACACCCAGTAC. Amino acid sequence: CASSSGQGYTQY. The complete CDR3 protein is CASSSGQGYTQYF. The whole variable domain, filled in from reference TRBV3 and TRBJ2-5, reads GPKVLQIPSHQIIDMGQMVTLNCDPVSNHLYFYWYKQILGQQMEFLVNFYNGKVMEKSKLFKDQFSVERPDGSYFTLKIQPTALEDSAVYFCASSSGQGYTQYFGPGTRLLVL.

This clone occurred a few times. Mouse gene names and germline throughout. The CDR3 end is not reached by the read, which stops 1 residue before it; the germline J gene fills it in. The chain combines TRBV17 with TRBJ1-1; 7 bases line up with TRBD1. The CDR3 totals 13 residues. The V and J ends lost 7 bases and 0 bases, in that order; junction bases with no gene match: 2. The germline V gene encodes CDR1 MNHDT and CDR2 YYDKIL. Here the CDR3 reads CASTGTANTEVFF. CDR3 bases read: TGTGCTAGCACCGGGACAGCAAACACAGAAGTCTTC.

A note on this clone: The gene names here belong to mouse. Incomplete CDR3 DNA: TGTGGTGCTAGGGTGGACTATGCTGAGCAGTTC. Translated, it gives CGARVDYAEQF. The full CDR3 protein reads CGARVDYAEQFF. The chain carries TRBV20 and TRBJ2-1, with D unresolved. The DNA ends 1 residue before the CDR3 does, and the rest of the CDR3 is filled in from the germline J gene. V was pared by 1 base and J by 2 bases, with 3 bases between. The CDR3 is 12 amino acids. Germline CDR1 reads GFQATS; CDR2 reads STVNSAI.

The table lists this clone with a count of one. Genes and germline are mouse. The read ends 1 residue early relative to the CDR3; the germline J gene fills the gap. The sample holds other DNA sequences that translate to the same CDR3. The rearrangement uses TRBV3 and TRBJ2-4; D uncertain. CDR3 length: 14 amino acids. In germline, CDR1 is SNHLY, CDR2 FYNGKV (reference sequence). V was shortened by 3 bases and J by 0 bases, with 7 bases between the two germline ends. The DNA read from the CDR3 is TGTGCCAGCAGCTTGCGGGGTAGTCAAAACACCTTGTAC. This sequence encodes CASSLRGSQNTLY. The complete CDR3 reads CASSLRGSQNTLYF.

Comments on this clone: Genes here carry mouse names. The CDR3 end lies 1 residue beyond the end of the read and is filled in from the germline J gene. The chain employs TRBV13-3 and TRBJ2-4; 7 bases line up with TRBD1. The CDR3 consists of 14 residues. The germline CDR1 and CDR2 sequences are NNHDY and SYVADS. V gave up 4 bases and J gave up 1 base; unmatched junction bases: 3. Incomplete CDR3 DNA: TGTGCCAGCAGTCCGGGACAGCGTCAAAACACCTTGTAC. This codes for CASSPGQRQNTLY. The full CDR3 is CASSPGQRQNTLYF.

Worth noting for this clone: Gene labels here are mouse ones. The CDR3 end falls 1 residue outside the read, so it is completed with the germline J gene. This chain uses TRBV1 with TRBJ2-1; D remains ambiguous. The CDR3 extends over 14 amino acids. Germline CDR1 reads NSQYPW; CDR2 reads LRSPGD (reference sequence). V was clipped by 0 bases and J by 0 bases, with 3 bases between them. CDR3 sequence reads: CTCSAEDNYAEQFF. Incomplete CDR3 DNA: TGCACCTGCAGTGCAGAGGATAACTATGCTGAGCAGTTC.

Remarks on this clone: The gene symbols are mouse symbols. The read finishes 1 residue shy of the CDR3 end, and the germline J gene is used to complete it. The chain employs TRBV31 and TRBJ1-1; D is ambiguous. V shed 1 base and J shed 6 bases, with 6 bases lying between them. The CDR3 spans 11 residues. CDR1 is GKSSPN, CDR2 SITVG, per germline. The CDR3 loop reads CAWSQQSEVFF. CDR3 DNA, as far as it was read: TGTGCCTGGAGTCAACAGTCAGAAGTCTTC.